Sequencing of this TCR beta chain was carried out in a study of Graves' ophthalmopathy and Graves' hyperthyroidism. Study-level points and caveats: Discrimination between ophthalmopathy and stable hyperthyroidism by a 13-signature model showed about 88% sensitivity and 70% to 82% specificity.

Additional autoimmune diseases, uncontrolled infections, pregnancy or lactation disqualified patients. Diagnosis relied on clinical symptoms, serum thyroxine, TRAb, thyroid ultrasound and orbital computed tomography. The sequenced template was RNA, covering the TCR beta CDR3 region. HTBI primers served in a first-round RT-PCR, which a second-round multiplex PCR followed. TCRdb reprocessed the multiplex PCR reads with MiXCR, giving one entry per CDR3 protein. The sample records about 16,000 distinct CDR3 sequences, 46% being singletons. Details on this clonotype: Its antigen is not known.

The V gene lost 0 bases and the J gene lost 7 bases, with 7 bases spanning the gap. The CDR3 contains 14 residues. The germline V gene encodes CDR1 SEHNR and CDR2 FQNEAQ (reference sequence). The chain couples TRBV7-9 to TRBJ1-6; unclear D gene. The material sequenced was peripheral blood. The TCR originated in a woman aged 40 to 50 with stable Graves' hyperthyroidism. The CDR3 here is CASSLARWNSPLHF. The CDR3 DNA sequence: TGTGCCAGCAGCTTAGCGCGGTGGAATTCACCCCTCCACTTT.